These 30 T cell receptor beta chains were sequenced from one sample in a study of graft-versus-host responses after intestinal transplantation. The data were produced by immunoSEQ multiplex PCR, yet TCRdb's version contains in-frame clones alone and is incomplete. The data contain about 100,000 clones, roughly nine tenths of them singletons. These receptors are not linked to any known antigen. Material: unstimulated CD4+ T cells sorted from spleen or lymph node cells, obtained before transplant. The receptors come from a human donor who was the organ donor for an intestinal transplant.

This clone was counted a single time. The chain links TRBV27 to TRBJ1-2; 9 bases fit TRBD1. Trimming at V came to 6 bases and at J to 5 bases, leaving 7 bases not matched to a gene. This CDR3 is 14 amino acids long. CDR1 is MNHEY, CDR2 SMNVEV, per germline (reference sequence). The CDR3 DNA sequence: TGTGCCAGCAGCCCCAGGGACAGGGTATATGGCTACACCTTC. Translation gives CASSPRDRVYGYTF.

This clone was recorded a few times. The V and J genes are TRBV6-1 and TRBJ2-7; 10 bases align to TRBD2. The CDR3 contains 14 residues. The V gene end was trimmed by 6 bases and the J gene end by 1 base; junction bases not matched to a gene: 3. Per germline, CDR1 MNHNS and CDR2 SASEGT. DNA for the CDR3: TGTGCCAGCAGAGCGGGGGGGAATTCCTACGAGCAGTACTTC. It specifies CASRAGGNSYEQYF.

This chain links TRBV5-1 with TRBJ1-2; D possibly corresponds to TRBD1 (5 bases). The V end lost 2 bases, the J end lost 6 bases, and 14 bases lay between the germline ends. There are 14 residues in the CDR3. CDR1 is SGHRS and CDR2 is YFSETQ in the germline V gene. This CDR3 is CASSFRVADNGYTF. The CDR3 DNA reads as TGCGCCAGCAGCTTCAGGGTGGCCGATAATGGCTACACCTTC. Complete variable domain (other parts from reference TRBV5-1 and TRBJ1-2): KAGVTQTPRYLIKTRGQQVTLSCSPISGHRSVSWYQQTPGQGLQFLFEYFSETQRNKGNFPGRFSGRQFSNSRSEMNVSTLELGDSALYLCASSFRVADNGYTFGSGTRLTVV.

The CDR3 bases are TGTGCCAGCAGCGTAGAGGAGCCCGGTTTCTCAGGAAACACCATATATTTT. Residues: CASSVEEPGFSGNTIYF. The V call is TRBV9, the J call TRBJ1-3, with D hard to call. The CDR3 has 17 residues. Trimming took 0 bases from V and 4 from J, leaving 17 bases between them. From germline, CDR1 is SGDLS and CDR2 YYNGEE. The whole variable domain, filled in from reference TRBV9 and TRBJ1-3, reads DSGVTQTPKHLITATGQRVTLRCSPRSGDLSVYWYQQSLDQGLQFLIQYYNGEERAKGNILERFSAQQFPDLHSELNLSSLELGDSALYFCASSVEEPGFSGNTIYFGEGSWLTVV.

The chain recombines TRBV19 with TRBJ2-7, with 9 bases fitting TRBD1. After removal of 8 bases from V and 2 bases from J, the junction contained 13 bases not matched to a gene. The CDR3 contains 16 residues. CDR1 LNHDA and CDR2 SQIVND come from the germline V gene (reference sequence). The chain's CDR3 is CASSPPGQGSAYEQYF. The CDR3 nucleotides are TGTGCCAGTTCTCCACCGGGACAGGGAAGCGCCTACGAGCAGTACTTC.

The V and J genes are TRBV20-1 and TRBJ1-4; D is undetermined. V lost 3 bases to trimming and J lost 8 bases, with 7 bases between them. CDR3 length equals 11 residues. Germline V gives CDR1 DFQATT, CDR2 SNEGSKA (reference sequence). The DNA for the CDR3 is TGCAGTGCTAGTGGGGAGGAAAAACTGTTTTTT. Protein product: CSASGEEKLFF.

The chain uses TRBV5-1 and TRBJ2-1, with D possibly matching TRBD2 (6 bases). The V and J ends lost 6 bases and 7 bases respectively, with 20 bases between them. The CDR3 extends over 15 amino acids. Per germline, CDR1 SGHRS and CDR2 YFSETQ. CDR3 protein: CASTRGLQGRNEQFF. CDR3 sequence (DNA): TGCGCCAGCACCCGGGGGTTGCAGGGAAGGAATGAGCAGTTCTTC.

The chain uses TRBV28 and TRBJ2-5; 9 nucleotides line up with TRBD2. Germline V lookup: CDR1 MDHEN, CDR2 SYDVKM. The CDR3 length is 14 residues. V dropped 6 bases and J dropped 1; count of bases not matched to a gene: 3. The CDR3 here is CASSLAGTQETQYF. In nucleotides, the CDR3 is TGTGCCAGCAGCCTAGCGGGGACCCAAGAGACCCAGTACTTC.

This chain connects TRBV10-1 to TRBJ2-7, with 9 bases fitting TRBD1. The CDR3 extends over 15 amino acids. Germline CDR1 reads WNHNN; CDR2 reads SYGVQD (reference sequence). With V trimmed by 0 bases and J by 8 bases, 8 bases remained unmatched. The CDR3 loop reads CASSESGTGLFKQYF. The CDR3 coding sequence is TGCGCCAGCAGTGAGTCGGGGACAGGGCTTTTTAAGCAGTACTTC.

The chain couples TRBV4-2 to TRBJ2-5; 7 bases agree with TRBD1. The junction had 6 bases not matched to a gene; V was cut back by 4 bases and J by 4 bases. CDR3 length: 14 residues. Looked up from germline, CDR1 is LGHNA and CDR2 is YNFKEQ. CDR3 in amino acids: CASSRRGPRETQYF. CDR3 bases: TGTGCCAGCAGCCGAAGGGGGCCTCGAGAGACCCAGTACTTC.

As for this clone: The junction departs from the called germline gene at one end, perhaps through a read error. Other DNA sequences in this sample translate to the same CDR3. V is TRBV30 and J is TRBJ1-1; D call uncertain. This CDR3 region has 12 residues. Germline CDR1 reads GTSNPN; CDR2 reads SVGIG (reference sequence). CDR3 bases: TGTGCCTGGTCTCAGACGAACACTGAAGCCTTCTTT. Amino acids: CAWSQTNTEAFF.

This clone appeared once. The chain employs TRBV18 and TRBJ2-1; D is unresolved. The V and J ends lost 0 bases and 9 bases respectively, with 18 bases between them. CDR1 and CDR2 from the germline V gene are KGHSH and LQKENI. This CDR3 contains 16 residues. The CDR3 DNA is TGTGCCAGCTCACCACCGGACGGAATTGGACGTTTTGAGCAGTTCTTC. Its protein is CASSPPDGIGRFEQFF.

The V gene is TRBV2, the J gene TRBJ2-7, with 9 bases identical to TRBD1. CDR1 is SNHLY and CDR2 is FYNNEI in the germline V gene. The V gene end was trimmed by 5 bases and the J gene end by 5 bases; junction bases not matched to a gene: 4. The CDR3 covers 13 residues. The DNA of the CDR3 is TGTGCCAGCAGTAAGGACAGGGGAAACGAGCAGTACTTC. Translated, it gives CASSKDRGNEQYF.

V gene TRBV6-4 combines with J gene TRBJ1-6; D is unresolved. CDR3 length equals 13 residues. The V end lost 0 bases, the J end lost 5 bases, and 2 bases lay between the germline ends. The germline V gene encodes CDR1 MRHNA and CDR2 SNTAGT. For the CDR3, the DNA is TGTGCCAGCAGTGACTCAAATAATTCACCCCTCCACTTT. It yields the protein CASSDSNNSPLHF.

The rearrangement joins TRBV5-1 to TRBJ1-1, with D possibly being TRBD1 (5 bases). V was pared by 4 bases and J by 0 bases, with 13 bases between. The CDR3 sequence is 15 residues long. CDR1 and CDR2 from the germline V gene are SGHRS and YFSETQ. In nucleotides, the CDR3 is TGCGCCAGCAGCCTCCTCGGGGCTATGAACACTGAAGCTTTCTTT. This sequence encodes CASSLLGAMNTEAFF.

As DNA, the CDR3 is TGTGCCAGTAGGGGTGGGGGATACGAGCAGTACTTC. Its protein is CASRGGGYEQYF. The chain employs TRBV19 and TRBJ2-7; either TRBD1 or TRBD2 may supply D (5 bases each). The V and J ends lost 6 bases and 4 bases respectively, with 10 bases between them. Germline assignment: CDR1 LNHDA and CDR2 SQIVND (reference sequence). The CDR3 has 12 amino acids.

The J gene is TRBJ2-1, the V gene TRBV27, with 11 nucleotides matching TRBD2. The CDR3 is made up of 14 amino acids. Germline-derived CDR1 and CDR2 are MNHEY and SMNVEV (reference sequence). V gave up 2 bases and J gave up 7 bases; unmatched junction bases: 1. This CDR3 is CASSLRLAGNEQFF. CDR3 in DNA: TGTGCCAGCAGTTTACGACTAGCGGGGAATGAGCAGTTCTTC.

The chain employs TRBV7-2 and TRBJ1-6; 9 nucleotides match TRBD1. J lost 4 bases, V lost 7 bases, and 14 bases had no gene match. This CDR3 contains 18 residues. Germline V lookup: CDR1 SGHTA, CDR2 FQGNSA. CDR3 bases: TGTGCCAGCATCCCCCTACCCCCGGGACAGGGATATAATTCACCCCTCCACTTT. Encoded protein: CASIPLPPGQGYNSPLHF. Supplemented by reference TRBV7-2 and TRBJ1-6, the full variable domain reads GAGVSQSPSNKVTEKGKDVELRCDPISGHTALYWYRQSLGQGLEFLIYFQGNSAPDKSGLPSDRFSAERTGGSVSTLTIQRTQQEDSAVYLCASIPLPPGQGYNSPLHFGNGTRLTVT.

The DNA for the CDR3 is TGTGCCAGTAGTATACACAAGGACAGTCAAGAGACCCAGTACTTC. It codes for CASSIHKDSQETQYF. The chain recombines TRBV19 with TRBJ2-5; perhaps TRBD1 as D (6 bases). This CDR3 spans 15 amino acids. Trimming left V 2 bases short and J 2 bases short, with 12 bases between. CDR1 and CDR2 from the germline V gene are LNHDA and SQIVND (reference sequence).

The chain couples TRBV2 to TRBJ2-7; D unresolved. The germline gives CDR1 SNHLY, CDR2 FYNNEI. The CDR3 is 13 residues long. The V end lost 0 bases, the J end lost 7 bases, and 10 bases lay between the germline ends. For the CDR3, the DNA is TGTGCCAGCAGTGAAGCGCTCGGTGGGGAGCAGTACTTC. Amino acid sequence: CASSEALGGEQYF.

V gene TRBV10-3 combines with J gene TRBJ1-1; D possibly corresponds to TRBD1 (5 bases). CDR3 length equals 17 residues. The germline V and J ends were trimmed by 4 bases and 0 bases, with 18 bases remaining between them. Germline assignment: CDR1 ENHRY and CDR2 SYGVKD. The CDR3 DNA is TGTGCCATCAGTGTATTTAAGGGAGGGGCCATGAACACTGAAGCTTTCTTT. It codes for CAISVFKGGAMNTEAFF.

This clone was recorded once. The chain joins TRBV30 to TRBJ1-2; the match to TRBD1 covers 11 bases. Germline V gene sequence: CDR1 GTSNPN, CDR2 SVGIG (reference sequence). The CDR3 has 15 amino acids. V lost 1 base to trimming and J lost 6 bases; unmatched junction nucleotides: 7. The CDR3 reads CAWSADRGPPHGYTF. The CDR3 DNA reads TGTGCCTGGAGTGCGGACAGGGGGCCTCCCCATGGCTACACCTTC. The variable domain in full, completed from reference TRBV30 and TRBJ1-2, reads SQTIHQWPATLVQPVGSPLSLECTVEGTSNPNLYWYRQAAGRGLQLLFYSVGIGQISSEVPQNLSASRPQDRQFILSSKKLLLSDSGFYLCAWSADRGPPHGYTFGSGTRLTVV.

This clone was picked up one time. This CDR3 reads CASRRGTGRTEAFF. Here the CDR3 DNA reads TGTGCCAGCAGGAGAGGGACAGGGCGGACGGAAGCTTTCTTT. This chain links TRBV2 with TRBJ1-1; 9 positions match TRBD1. This CDR3 spans 14 amino acids. Trimming removed 6 bases from V and 8 bases from J; junction bases left unmatched: 10. In germline, CDR1 is SNHLY, CDR2 FYNNEI.

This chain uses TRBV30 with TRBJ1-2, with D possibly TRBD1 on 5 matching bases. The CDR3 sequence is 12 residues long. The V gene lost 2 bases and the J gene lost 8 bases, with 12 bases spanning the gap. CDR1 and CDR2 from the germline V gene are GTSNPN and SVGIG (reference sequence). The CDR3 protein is CAWSFPGRGYTF. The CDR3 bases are TGTGCCTGGAGTTTTCCGGGACGCGGCTACACCTTC. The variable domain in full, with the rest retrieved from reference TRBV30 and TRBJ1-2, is SQTIHQWPATLVQPVGSPLSLECTVEGTSNPNLYWYRQAAGRGLQLLFYSVGIGQISSEVPQNLSASRPQDRQFILSSKKLLLSDSGFYLCAWSFPGRGYTFGSGTRLTVV.

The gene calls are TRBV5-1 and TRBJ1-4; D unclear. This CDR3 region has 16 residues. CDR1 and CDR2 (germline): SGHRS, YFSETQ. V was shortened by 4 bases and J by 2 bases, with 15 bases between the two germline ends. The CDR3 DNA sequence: TGCGCCAGCAGCCTATGGCCACAGTCCACTAATGAAAAACTGTTTTTT. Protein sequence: CASSLWPQSTNEKLFF.

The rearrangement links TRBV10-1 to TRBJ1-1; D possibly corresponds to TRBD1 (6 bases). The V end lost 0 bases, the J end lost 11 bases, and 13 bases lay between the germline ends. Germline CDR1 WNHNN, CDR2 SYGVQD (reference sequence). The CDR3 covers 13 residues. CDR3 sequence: CASSESGQGLAFF. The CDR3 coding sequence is TGCGCCAGCAGTGAGTCAGGGCAGGGGCTGGCTTTCTTT.

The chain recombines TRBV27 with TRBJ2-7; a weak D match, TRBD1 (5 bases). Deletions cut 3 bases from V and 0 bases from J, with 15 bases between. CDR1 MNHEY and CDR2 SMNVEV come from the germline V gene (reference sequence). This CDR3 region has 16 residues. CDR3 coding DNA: TGTGCCAGCAGTTTCCATCAGGGAACCCCCTCCTACGAGCAGTACTTC. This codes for CASSFHQGTPSYEQYF.

The CDR3 region has the DNA TGTGCCACCAGGGAGGAACAGGGGGCGAGAACCGGGGAGCTGTTTTTT. Its protein product is CATREEQGARTGELFF. The V and J genes are TRBV15 and TRBJ2-2; 9 nucleotides align to TRBD1. The CDR3 sequence is 16 residues long. Germline V gives CDR1 LNHNV, CDR2 YYDKDF (reference sequence). Unmatched junction bases numbered 10, after V lost 6 bases and J lost 5 bases.

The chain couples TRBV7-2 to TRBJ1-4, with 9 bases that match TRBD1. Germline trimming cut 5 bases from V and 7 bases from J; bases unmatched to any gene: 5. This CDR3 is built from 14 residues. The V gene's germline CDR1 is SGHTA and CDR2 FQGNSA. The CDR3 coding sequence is TGTGCCAGCAGCAAAACAGGGGGCAGTGAAAAACTGTTTTTT. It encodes CASSKTGGSEKLFF. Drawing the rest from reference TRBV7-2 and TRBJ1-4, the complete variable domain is GAGVSQSPSNKVTEKGKDVELRCDPISGHTALYWYRQSLGQGLEFLIYFQGNSAPDKSGLPSDRFSAERTGGSVSTLTIQRTQQEDSAVYLCASSKTGGSEKLFFGSGTQLSVL.

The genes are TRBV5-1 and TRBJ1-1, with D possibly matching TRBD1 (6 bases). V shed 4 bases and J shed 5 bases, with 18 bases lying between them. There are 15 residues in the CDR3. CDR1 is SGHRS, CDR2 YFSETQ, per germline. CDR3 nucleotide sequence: TGCGCCAGCAGCCTACTCCAGGGGCGACTTACTGAAGCTTTCTTT. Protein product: CASSLLQGRLTEAFF.